The clone carrying this T cell receptor (beta chain) was seen ten or more times. The sample originates from a study of Graves' ophthalmopathy and Graves' hyperthyroidism. The study amplified TCR beta CDR3 regions using RNA transcripts. First-round RT-PCR relied on HTBI primers, and a second-round multiplex PCR came next. TCRdb passed the multiplex PCR reads through MiXCR, listing each CDR3 protein once. There are roughly 400,000 distinct CDR3 sequences in the sample; about 17% occur only once, and 1.5% to 2% lies in the top ten. Active ophthalmopathy (CAS at least 3, NOSPECS at least 4), lasting under 3 months. Other autoimmune diseases, uncontrolled infections, pregnancy or lactation ruled patients out of participation. Germline V gene data show CDR1 as MDHEN and CDR2 as SYDVKM. This CDR3 has 12 residues. The germline V and J ends were trimmed by 3 bases and 13 bases, with 15 bases remaining between them.

V usage is TRBV28 and J usage is TRBJ2-5; D assignment may be TRBD1 or TRBD2 (6 bases each). Sequencing was carried out using peripheral blood. The clonotype originates from a woman younger than 30 with Graves' ophthalmopathy. CDR3 DNA sequence: TGTGCCAGCAGTTTGGGGGGCGCCACGGGGTACTTC. Residues: CASSLGGATGYF.